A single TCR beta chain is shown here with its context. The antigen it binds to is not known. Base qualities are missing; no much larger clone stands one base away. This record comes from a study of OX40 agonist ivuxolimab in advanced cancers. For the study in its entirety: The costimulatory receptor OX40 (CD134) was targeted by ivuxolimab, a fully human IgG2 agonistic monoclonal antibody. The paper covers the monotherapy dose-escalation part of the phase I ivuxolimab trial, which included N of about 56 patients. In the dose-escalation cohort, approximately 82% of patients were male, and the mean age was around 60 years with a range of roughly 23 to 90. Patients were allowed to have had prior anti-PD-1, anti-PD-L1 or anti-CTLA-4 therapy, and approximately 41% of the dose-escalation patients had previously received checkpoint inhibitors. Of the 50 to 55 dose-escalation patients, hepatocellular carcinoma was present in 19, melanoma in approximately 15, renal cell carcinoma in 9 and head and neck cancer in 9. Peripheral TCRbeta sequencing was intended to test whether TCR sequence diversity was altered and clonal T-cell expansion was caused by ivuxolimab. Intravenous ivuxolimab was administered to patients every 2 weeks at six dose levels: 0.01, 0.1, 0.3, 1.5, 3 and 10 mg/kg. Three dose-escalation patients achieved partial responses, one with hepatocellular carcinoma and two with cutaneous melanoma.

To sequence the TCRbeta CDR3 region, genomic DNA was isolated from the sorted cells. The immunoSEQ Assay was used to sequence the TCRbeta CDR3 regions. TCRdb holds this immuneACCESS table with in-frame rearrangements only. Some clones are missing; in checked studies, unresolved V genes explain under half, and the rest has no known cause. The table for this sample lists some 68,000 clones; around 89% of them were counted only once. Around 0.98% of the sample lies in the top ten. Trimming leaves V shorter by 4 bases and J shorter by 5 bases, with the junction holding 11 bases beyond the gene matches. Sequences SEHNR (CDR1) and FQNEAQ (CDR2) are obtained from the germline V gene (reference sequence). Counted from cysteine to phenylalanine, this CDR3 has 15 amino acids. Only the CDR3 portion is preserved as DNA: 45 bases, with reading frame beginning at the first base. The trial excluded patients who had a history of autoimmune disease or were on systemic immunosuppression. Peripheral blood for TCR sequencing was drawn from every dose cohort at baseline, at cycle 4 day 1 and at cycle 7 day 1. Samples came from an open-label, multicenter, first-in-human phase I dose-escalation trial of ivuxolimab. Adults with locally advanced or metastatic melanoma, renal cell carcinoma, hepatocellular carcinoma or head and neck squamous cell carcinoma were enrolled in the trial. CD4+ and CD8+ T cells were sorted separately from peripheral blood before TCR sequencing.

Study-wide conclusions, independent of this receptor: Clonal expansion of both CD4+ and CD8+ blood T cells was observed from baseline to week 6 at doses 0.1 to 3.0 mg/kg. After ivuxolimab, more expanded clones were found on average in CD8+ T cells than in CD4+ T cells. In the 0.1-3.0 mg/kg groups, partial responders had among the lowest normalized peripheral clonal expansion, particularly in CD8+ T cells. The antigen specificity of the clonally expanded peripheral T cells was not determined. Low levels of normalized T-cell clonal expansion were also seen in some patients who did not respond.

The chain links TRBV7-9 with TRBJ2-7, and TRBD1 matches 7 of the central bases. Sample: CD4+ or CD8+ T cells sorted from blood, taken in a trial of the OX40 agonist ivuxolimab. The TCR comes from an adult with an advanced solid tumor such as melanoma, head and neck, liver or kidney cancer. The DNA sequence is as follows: TGTGCCAGCAGCTATTCTACAGGGGCTTCTGACGAGCAGTACTTC. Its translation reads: CASSYSTGASDEQYF.